This T cell receptor (beta chain) was obtained from a study of neurological immune-mediated disorders. General study findings and limits: No expanded-clone CDR3 amino acid sequence recurred across subjects, suggesting private TCR-beta repertoires. The greatest TCR clonal expansion occurred in HTLV-1-associated myelopathy and the least in multiple sclerosis, which fell below healthy controls.

This clonotype was observed a few times. What it binds is unknown. PBMCs stored at -80 C, 2 million in total, were the source of the unsorted libraries. Template-switch 5'RACE cDNA synthesis added a 10-nucleotide unique molecular identifier. From the 5' RACE reads, TCRdb called clonotypes with MiXCR, one entry per CDR3 protein. The table records 20,000 to 30,000 distinct CDR3 sequences, roughly 7% of them present only once. This receptor was obtained from a woman aged 40 to 50 in good health. Source material: PBMCs.

The DNA for the CDR3 is TGTGCCAGCAGCCGCGACTACAGGGGGAGATTCCTCACAGATACGCAGTATTTT. As protein: CASSRDYRGRFLTDTQYF. The chain couples TRBV7-2 to TRBJ2-3, with 8 bases matching TRBD1. Looked up from germline, CDR1 is SGHTA and CDR2 is FQGNSA. Trimming at V came to 5 bases and at J to 2 bases, leaving 15 bases not matched to a gene. The CDR3 spans 18 residues. Drawing the rest from reference TRBV7-2 and TRBJ2-3, the complete variable domain is GAGVSQSPSNKVTEKGKDVELRCDPISGHTALYWYRQSLGQGLEFLIYFQGNSAPDKSGLPSDRFSAERTGGSVSTLTIQRTQQEDSAVYLCASSRDYRGRFLTDTQYFGPGTRLTVL.